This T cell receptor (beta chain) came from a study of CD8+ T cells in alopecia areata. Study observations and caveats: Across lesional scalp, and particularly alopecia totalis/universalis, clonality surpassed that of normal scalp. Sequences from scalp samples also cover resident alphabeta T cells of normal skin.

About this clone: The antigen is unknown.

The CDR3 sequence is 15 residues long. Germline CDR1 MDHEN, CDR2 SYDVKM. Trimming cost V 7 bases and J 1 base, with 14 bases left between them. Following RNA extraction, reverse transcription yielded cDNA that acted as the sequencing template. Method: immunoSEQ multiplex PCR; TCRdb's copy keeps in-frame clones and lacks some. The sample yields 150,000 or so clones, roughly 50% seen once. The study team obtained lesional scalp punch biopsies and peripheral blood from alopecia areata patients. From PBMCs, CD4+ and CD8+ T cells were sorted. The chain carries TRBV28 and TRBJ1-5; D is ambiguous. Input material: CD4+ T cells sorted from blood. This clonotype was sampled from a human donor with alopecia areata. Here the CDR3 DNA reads TGTGCCAGCACCCCCCTGCCAGAAAGCAATCAGCCCCAGCATTTT. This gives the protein CASTPLPESNQPQHF.